The 9 T cell receptor beta chains in this list originate from one sample, sequenced in a study of breast tumors, draining lymph nodes, adjacent tissues. TCRdb recomputed calls from the multiplex PCR reads with MiXCR, one row per CDR3 protein. The profile covers approximately 210,000 distinct CDR3 sequences, with about 30% appearing a single time and 1.1% to 1.5% taken by the ten largest. The lymph nodes were axillary draining lymph nodes from breast cancer patients. Sequencing was performed on axillary lymph node tissue. These receptors were collected from a female donor with breast cancer. Some clones in this sample may be carry-over from other donors' samples.

This clonotype was detected a few times. The V call is TRBV15, the J call TRBJ2-5; D is perhaps TRBD2 (6 bases). Germline V gene data show CDR1 as LNHNV and CDR2 as YYDKDF (reference sequence). The ends were cut back, 3 bases at V and 4 bases at J, with 12 bases in the middle. CDR3 length: 14 amino acids. CDR3 amino acids: CATSSSRGGETQYF. The DNA of the CDR3 is TGTGCCACCAGCAGCTCTAGGGGAGGAGAGACCCAGTACTTC.

The rearrangement joins TRBV10-3 to TRBJ2-5; D perhaps matches TRBD1 (6 bases). CDR3 length equals 16 residues. Germline loops: CDR1 ENHRY, CDR2 SYGVKD. The V end was cut by 5 bases, the J end by 7 bases, with 23 bases between. The CDR3 sequence: CAISSSLGGGKVTQYF. The CDR3 DNA is TGTGCCATCAGTTCGTCGCTGGGTGGGGGCAAGGTGACCCAGTACTTC.

This clonotype appeared a few times. The chain links TRBV15 to TRBJ1-2; TRBD1 agrees at 12 bases. V gave up 1 base and J gave up 4 bases; unmatched junction bases: 1. CDR1 and CDR2 (germline): LNHNV, YYDKDF (reference sequence). CDR3 length equals 15 residues. CDR3 protein: CATSRGDRGPYGYTF. Here the CDR3 DNA reads TGTGCCACCAGCAGAGGGGACAGGGGGCCCTATGGCTACACCTTC.

The chain joins TRBV5-6 to TRBJ2-3, with TRBD2 identical over 14 bases. The J segment lost 14 bases and the V segment lost 4 bases, leaving 3 bases of the junction unmatched. The germline CDR1 and CDR2 sequences are SGHDT and YYEEEE. This CDR3 is 12 amino acids long. The DNA of the CDR3 is TGTGCCAGCAGCGAAGGACTAGCGGGAGGGTATTTT. This sequence encodes CASSEGLAGGYF.

This clonotype was picked up many times. This sequence joins TRBV6-1 and TRBJ1-6; D might be TRBD1 (5 bases). Deletions cut 1 base from V and 6 bases from J, with 7 bases between. The CDR3 consists of 14 residues. The germline V gene has CDR1 MNHNS and CDR2 SASEGT. The CDR3 DNA is TGTGCCAGCAGTGAAGTCGGGGCTAATTCACCCCTCCACTTT. Amino acids: CASSEVGANSPLHF.

The chain is built from TRBV6-2 or TRBV6-3 and TRBJ1-4, with TRBD1 identical over 8 bases. From germline, CDR1 is MNHEY and CDR2 SVGEGT. V was clipped by 0 bases and J by 7 bases; unmatched bases: 4. The length of the CDR3 is 15 residues. CDR3 in amino acids: CASSYSRTGTEKLFF. In nucleotides, the CDR3 is TGTGCCAGCAGTTACTCCCGGACAGGGACTGAAAAACTGTTTTTT.

There are many counts of this clonotype. V gene TRBV2 combines with J gene TRBJ2-3; possibly TRBD1 or TRBD2 for D (5 bases each). V was clipped by 7 bases and J by 2 bases, with 13 bases between them. The germline gives CDR1 SNHLY, CDR2 FYNNEI. This CDR3 is built from 14 residues. The CDR3: CASIGGILTDTQYF. The CDR3 region has the DNA TGTGCCAGCATTGGGGGAATCCTCACAGATACGCAGTATTTT.

About this clonotype itself: A single base separates this from a much larger clone, so it may be a read error. The V and J genes are TRBV14 and TRBJ2-7; 8 positions match TRBD2. Germline loops: CDR1 SGHDN, CDR2 FVKESK. The CDR3 covers 14 residues. The DNA of the CDR3 is TGTGCCAGCAGCCAACCGGGAGGGGTCTACGGGCAGTACTTC. Residues: CASSQPGGVYGQYF.

The sample holds many counts of this clonotype. The V gene is TRBV11-3, the J gene TRBJ2-2; no clear D gene. With 3 bases removed from V and 6 bases from J, the gap between germline ends came to 8 bases. In germline, CDR1 is SGHNT, CDR2 YENEEA. The CDR3 has 13 amino acids. The CDR3 sequence is CASSLMGPGELFF. The CDR3, as DNA: TGTGCCAGCAGCTTGATGGGTCCCGGGGAGCTGTTTTTT. The full variable domain, rest sourced from reference TRBV11-3 and TRBJ2-2, is EAGVVQSPRYKIIEKKQPVAFWCNPISGHNTLYWYLQNLGQGPELLIRYENEEAVDDSQLPKDRFSAERLKGVDSTLKIQPAELGDSAVYLCASSLMGPGELFFGEGSRLTVL.